This TCR beta chain was observed in a study of CD8 T cells in ankylosing spondylitis. In its sample, this clonotype was seen many times. TCRdb re-called the 5' RACE reads through MiXCR, storing one row per CDR3 protein. Of about 220,000 distinct CDR3 sequences listed, roughly 24% were seen once; the top ten hold less than 8.5%. V was clipped by 2 bases and J by 4 bases, with 6 bases between them. CDR3 length equals 12 residues. Germline-derived CDR1 and CDR2 are ENHRY and SYGVKD. The chain has TRBV10-3 and TRBJ2-7, with D tentatively TRBD2 (5 bases). The source material was blood, either unsorted or a sorted T cell fraction (not recorded which). The source of this sequence is a male donor with ankylosing spondylitis or in good health (not recorded which). The CDR3 loop is CAISEPGYEQYF. In DNA, the CDR3 is TGTGCCATCAGTGAGCCGGGATACGAGCAGTACTTC.